The 9 T cell receptor beta chains below all came from one sample that was sequenced in a study of radiotherapy plus CTLA-4 blockade in lung cancer. Here immunoSEQ multiplex PCR was the method, and the copy in TCRdb shows in-frame clones only, minus some. The table lists fewer than 85,000 clones, 85% to 90% of them singletons. Here the sequenced sample was peripheral blood, taken from a patient treated with radiotherapy plus ipilimumab. These receptors originate from a human donor with non-small cell lung cancer who had stable disease on radiotherapy plus ipilimumab.

The chain employs TRBV6-6 and TRBJ1-1, with D perhaps TRBD1 (6 bases). V shed 5 bases and J shed 0 bases, with 16 bases lying between them. Germline V gives CDR1 MNHNY, CDR2 SVGAGI (reference sequence). The CDR3 length is 16 residues. This CDR3 reads CASSPPRRGMNTEAFF. CDR3 bases: TGTGCCAGCAGTCCGCCGCGCAGGGGAATGAACACTGAAGCTTTCTTT.

A few counts support this clone. This rearrangement joins TRBV5-6 to TRBJ2-7; D is ambiguous. The V gene's germline CDR1 is SGHDT and CDR2 YYEEEE. V lost 1 base and J lost 6, with 8 bases in between. This CDR3 comprises 12 residues. The CDR3 DNA is TGTGCCAGCAGCTTGCGTGGCGGCGAGCAGTACTTC. Translating it yields CASSLRGGEQYF.

The rearrangement links TRBV9 to TRBJ1-4; perhaps TRBD1 as D (5 bases). CDR1 and CDR2 from the germline V gene are SGDLS and YYNGEE. The CDR3 contains 15 residues. Trimming cost V 3 bases and J 5 bases, with 14 bases left between them. CDR3 coding DNA: TGTGCCAGCAGCGAAACCGGGACGAGGAATGAAAAACTGTTTTTT. Amino acid sequence: CASSETGTRNEKLFF.

The chain recombines TRBV19 with TRBJ2-7, with 7 bases matching TRBD2. This CDR3 region has 15 residues. Germline loops: CDR1 LNHDA, CDR2 SQIVND (reference sequence). The trim removed 3 bases at V and 0 bases at J, leaving 5 bases unmatched. The CDR3 DNA follows: TGTGCCAGTAGTATGGATAGCGGGTACTCCTACGAGCAGTACTTC. This translates into CASSMDSGYSYEQYF. Looking up the rest from reference TRBV19 and TRBJ2-7 gives the full variable domain: DGGITQSPKYLFRKEGQNVTLSCEQNLNHDAMYWYRQDPGQGLRLIYYSQIVNDFQKGDIAEGYSVSREKKESFPLTVTSAQKNPTAFYLCASSMDSGYSYEQYFGPGTRLTVT.

V gene TRBV11-2 combines with J gene TRBJ1-6; D perhaps matches TRBD1 (6 bases). V was clipped by 3 bases and J by 7 bases, with 7 bases between them. Germline V gene sequence: CDR1 SGHAT, CDR2 FQNNGV. This CDR3 contains 13 residues. The CDR3 reads CASSLDRNSPLHF. CDR3 in DNA: TGTGCCAGCAGCTTGGACAGAAATTCACCCCTCCACTTT.

The chain couples TRBV5-8 to TRBJ2-7; D remains unclear. The CDR3 covers 15 residues. Germline V gene data show CDR1 as SGHTS and CDR2 as YDEGEE. Trimming cost V 4 bases and J 0 bases, with 14 bases left between them. DNA of the CDR3: TGTGCCAGCAGCGTCCATAGACCCAACTCCTACGAGCAGTACTTC. The encoded protein is CASSVHRPNSYEQYF.

CDR3 loop: CASSLPTGGDTGANVLTF. The CDR3, as DNA: TGTGCCAGCAGCTTACCTACAGGGGGCGATACTGGGGCCAACGTCCTGACTTTC. The V and J genes are TRBV5-4 and TRBJ2-6; 9 positions match TRBD1. The V segment lost 2 bases and the J segment 2 bases; nucleotides outside the gene matches: 8. The germline V gene has CDR1 SGHNT and CDR2 YYREEE (reference sequence). The length of the CDR3 is 18 residues.

This sequence joins TRBV6-1 and TRBJ2-3; 9 bases line up with TRBD2. CDR1 MNHNS and CDR2 SASEGT come from the germline V gene. This CDR3 region has 17 residues. The V gene end was trimmed by 0 bases and the J gene end by 5 bases; junction bases not matched to a gene: 9. The CDR3: CASSEAGAGGGKDTQYF. The CDR3, as DNA: TGTGCCAGCAGTGAAGCGGGCGCGGGAGGGGGCAAAGATACGCAGTATTTT.

In its sample, this clone was seen a few times. The gene calls are TRBV7-3 and TRBJ1-2; 9 positions match TRBD1. The germline V gene has CDR1 SGHTA and CDR2 FQGTGA. The CDR3 contains 13 residues. V trimming: 4 bases; J trimming: 8 bases; junction bases outside the gene matches: 5. CDR3 sequence: CASSSGQGGGYTF. The CDR3 DNA reads as TGTGCCAGCAGCTCGGGACAGGGAGGGGGCTACACCTTC.